These 28 T cell receptor beta chains were sequenced from one sample in a study of Graves' ophthalmopathy and Graves' hyperthyroidism. Beta-chain TCR CDR3 regions were amplified from RNA transcripts. An opening RT-PCR round employed HTBI primers and preceded a second-round multiplex PCR. TCRdb passed the multiplex PCR reads through MiXCR, listing each CDR3 protein once. There are 500,000 to 700,000 distinct CDR3 sequences in the sample; under 40% occur only once, and 3.5% to 4.5% lies in the top ten. The specimen was peripheral blood or thyroid tissue (not recorded which). These receptors all come from an adult man with Graves' hyperthyroidism.

The V gene is TRBV20-1, the J gene TRBJ1-1; unclear D gene. The CDR3 loop spans 12 amino acids. Per germline, CDR1 DFQATT and CDR2 SNEGSKA (reference sequence). CDR3 sequence (DNA): TGCAGCTTAGCGGGCTTGGACACTGAAGCTTTCTTT. Translating it yields CSLAGLDTEAFF.

A note on this clonotype: One end of the junction fails to match germline, which may point to a read error. This chain uses TRBV24-1 with TRBJ1-3; 9 bases match TRBD1. Germline assignment: CDR1 KGHDR and CDR2 SFDVKD. The CDR3 loop spans 17 amino acids. Here the CDR3 DNA reads TGTGCCAGCAGTTGGGGGGACAGGGTCCGTCCTGGAAACACCATATATTTT. It is translated as CASSWGDRVRPGNTIYF.

This clonotype was counted ten times or more. V usage is TRBV19 and J usage is TRBJ1-1, with a weak D call TRBD1 (6 bases). The germline V gene has CDR1 LNHDA and CDR2 SQIVND (reference sequence). The CDR3 contains 14 residues. The V end lost 8 bases, the J end lost 0 bases, and 13 bases lay between the germline ends. The CDR3 sequence is CASLPGAMNTEAFF. The DNA for the CDR3 is TGTGCCAGTCTCCCAGGGGCGATGAACACTGAAGCTTTCTTT.

The chain has TRBV19 and TRBJ2-2, with 9 bases aligning to TRBD2. Germline CDR1 and CDR2: LNHDA and SQIVND (reference sequence). The CDR3 covers 15 residues. Trimming at V came to 3 bases and at J to 3 bases, leaving 2 bases not matched to a gene. CDR3 coding DNA: TGTGCCAGTAGTATGCGGGAGGGGGACACCGGGGAGCTGTTTTTT. It specifies CASSMREGDTGELFF.

DNA for the CDR3: TGTGCCAGCAGCCAAGATCCGGGGGGTAGTAAGACCCAGTACTTC. As protein: CASSQDPGGSKTQYF. J is TRBJ2-5 and V is TRBV4-2; 7 nucleotides line up with TRBD2. CDR1 is LGHNA, CDR2 YNFKEQ, per germline. The CDR3 loop spans 15 amino acids. V was clipped by 0 bases and J by 6 bases; unmatched bases: 7.

This clonotype was detected once. The chain recombines TRBV12-3 or TRBV12-4 with TRBJ1-2; 10 nucleotides match TRBD1. Trimming took 3 bases from V and 5 from J; bases not matched to a gene: 6. The CDR3 has 15 residues. The CDR3 loop is CASSFGGTGVYGYTF. The CDR3 region has the DNA TGTGCCAGCAGTTTCGGAGGGACAGGGGTTTATGGCTACACCTTC.

Ten or more counts support this clonotype. The V call is TRBV2, the J call TRBJ2-7; D is perhaps TRBD2 (6 bases). Trimming cost V 8 bases and J 4 bases, with 15 bases left between them. CDR1 SNHLY and CDR2 FYNNEI come from the germline V gene. CDR3 length: 13 amino acids. CDR3 sequence: CASAGTGRYEQYF. For the CDR3, the DNA is TGTGCCAGCGCCGGGACGGGGAGGTACGAGCAGTACTTC.

J is TRBJ1-2 and V is TRBV10-3; 9 positions match TRBD1. Germline V gene sequence: CDR1 ENHRY, CDR2 SYGVKD. V lost 10 bases to trimming and J lost 8 bases; unmatched junction nucleotides: 8. This CDR3 has 12 residues. The CDR3 here is CATRRDREGYTF. The CDR3 region has the DNA TGTGCCACCCGCCGGGACAGGGAAGGCTACACCTTC.

J is TRBJ1-5 and V is TRBV19, with D unclear. V was cut by 5 bases and J by 4 bases, with 9 bases left in between. Germline-derived CDR1 and CDR2 are LNHDA and SQIVND (reference sequence). CDR3 size: 13 residues. This CDR3 reads CASSSRENQPQHF. As DNA, the CDR3 is TGTGCCAGTAGTTCTCGGGAAAATCAGCCCCAGCATTTT.

J is TRBJ1-2 and V is TRBV6-5; D unclear. The CDR3 has 13 amino acids. Germline CDR1 reads MNHEY; CDR2 reads SVGAGI. Trimming took off 7 bases at V and 10 bases at J, with 19 bases between the two ends. CDR3 DNA: TGTGCCAGCATTCAACCGGCGATTGGGGTCTACACCTTC. Its protein is CASIQPAIGVYTF.

This clonotype was counted at least ten times. The chain recombines TRBV24-1 with TRBJ2-2, with 11 bases matching TRBD2. Germline CDR1 KGHDR, CDR2 SFDVKD. This CDR3 is built from 16 residues. With 5 bases clipped from V and 7 bases from J, the junction kept 8 bases outside the gene matches. The CDR3 bases are TGTGCCACCAGTGCCCTTAGCGGGAGGGCCCACGGGGAGCTGTTTTTT. Translation: CATSALSGRAHGELFF.

Concerning this clonotype: At one end, the junction sequence differs from germline, possibly due to a read error. The genes are TRBV7-2 and TRBJ1-6; maybe TRBD1 (5 bases). This CDR3 is 10 amino acids long. CDR1 is SGHTA and CDR2 is FQGNSA in the germline V gene. The CDR3, as DNA: TGTGCCAGCAGCTTAGCTTCAGGGCCCTTT. Protein: CASSLASGPF. The variable domain in full, completed from reference TRBV7-2 and TRBJ1-6, reads GAGVSQSPSNKVTEKGKDVELRCDPISGHTALYWYRQSLGQGLEFLIYFQGNSAPDKSGLPSDRFSAERTGGSVSTLTIQRTQQEDSAVYLCASSLASGPFGNGTRLTVT.

There are many counts of this clonotype. This chain joins TRBV29-1 and TRBJ1-2; 8 nucleotides line up with TRBD1. The CDR3 consists of 14 residues. J lost 5 bases, V lost 6 bases, and 11 bases had no gene match. CDR1 is SQVTM, CDR2 ANQGSEA, per germline. The CDR3 nucleotides read TGCAGCGTCGTTCCCCCGGGACAGGTATATGGCTACACCTTC. Amino acid sequence: CSVVPPGQVYGYTF.

Worth noting for this clonotype: This CDR3 fails to terminate in the conserved phenylalanine or tryptophan, so it likely reflects a read error. The DNA is omitted, as the CDR3 cannot be located on it reliably, and the CDR3 follows TCRdb's listing. The chain has TRBV4-2 and TRBJ2-6. With termini counted, the CDR3 has 9 amino acids. From germline, CDR1 is LGHNA and CDR2 YNFKEQ. CDR3 amino acids: CASSQEWTS.

This clonotype showed up many times. The chain employs TRBV5-1 and TRBJ1-2, with TRBD1 matching 9 bases. Unmatched junction bases numbered 6, after V lost 3 bases and J lost 6 bases. The V gene's germline CDR1 is SGHRS and CDR2 YFSETQ. This CDR3 has 14 amino acids. The CDR3 sequence: CASSSPGTGNGYTF. The CDR3 DNA reads as TGCGCCAGCAGCTCGCCCGGGACAGGGAATGGCTACACCTTC.

About this clonotype: A much larger clonotype is one base distant, so this may be a read error. The V and J genes are TRBV12-3 or TRBV12-4 and TRBJ1-1; tentatively, D is TRBD1 (6 bases). The CDR3 extends over 14 amino acids. The DNA of the CDR3 is TGTGCCGGCAGTTTAGTGGGGGCGAACACTGAAGCTTTCTTT. This sequence encodes CAGSLVGANTEAFF.

This clonotype was picked up many times. The rearrangement links TRBV19 to TRBJ1-5; D not certain. The CDR3 loop spans 16 amino acids. Trimming took 1 base from V and 3 from J, leaving 13 bases between them. Germline loops: CDR1 LNHDA, CDR2 SQIVND (reference sequence). CDR3: CASSIGGSRANQPQHF. In DNA, the CDR3 is TGTGCCAGTAGTATAGGAGGGAGCCGGGCCAATCAGCCCCAGCATTTT.

This clonotype has only a few counts. The genes are TRBV18 and TRBJ1-1; unclear D gene. The CDR3 is 14 amino acids. Trimming shortened V by 3 bases and J by 2 bases, and 10 bases separated the two germline ends. CDR1 is KGHSH and CDR2 is LQKENI in the germline V gene. The CDR3 reads CASSPQPTNTEAFF. The CDR3 region has the DNA TGTGCCAGCTCACCCCAACCCACCAACACTGAAGCTTTCTTT.

Comment on this clonotype: An end of the junction differs from the germline gene, which may be a read error. The chain's CDR3 is CAGSPLTGGGTEAFF. The CDR3 DNA sequence: TGTGCCGGTAGCCCTCTTACGGGGGGGGGAACTGAAGCTTTCTTT. J is TRBJ1-1 and V is TRBV19, with D maybe TRBD1 (5 bases). There are 15 residues in the CDR3. Germline CDR1 reads LNHDA; CDR2 reads SQIVND (reference sequence).

The sample holds many counts of this clonotype. The CDR3 sequence: CASSASGTGRVETQYF. The CDR3 bases are TGTGCCAGCAGTGCCTCCGGGACAGGGCGGGTAGAGACCCAGTACTTC. The rearrangement joins TRBV6-6 to TRBJ2-5, with 9 positions matching TRBD1. With 5 bases clipped from V and 4 bases from J, the junction kept 11 bases outside the gene matches. Germline V gives CDR1 MNHNY, CDR2 SVGAGI (reference sequence). CDR3 length equals 16 residues.

This clonotype was observed a few times. A read error is possible here, since a much larger clone lies one base away. This chain joins TRBV4-1 and TRBJ2-7; D is ambiguous. V dropped 0 bases and J dropped 11 bases, with 14 bases sitting between them. CDR3 size: 13 residues. Germline assignment: CDR1 MGHRA and CDR2 YSYEKL. The DNA for the CDR3 is TGCGCCAGCAGCCAAGATGGCTACGGTCAAAAGTACTTC. Translation: CASSQDGYGQKYF.

This clonotype occurred a few times. Here the CDR3 DNA reads TGCGCCAGCAGCCAGGGACACATCCAAGAGACCCAGTACTTC. Its protein product is CASSQGHIQETQYF. The chain has TRBV5-1 and TRBJ2-5; D may be TRBD1 (6 bases). V gave up 4 bases and J gave up 1 base, with 11 bases separating them. CDR3 length equals 14 residues. The germline V gene encodes CDR1 SGHRS and CDR2 YFSETQ.

The CDR3 DNA sequence: TGTGCCAGCAGCTCATTGACGGATTCCAGATCCTACGAGCAGTACTTC. Encoded protein: CASSSLTDSRSYEQYF. The V and J genes are TRBV7-9 and TRBJ2-7; D ambiguous. The V end lost 4 bases, the J end lost 1 base, and 17 bases lay between the germline ends. The CDR3 runs to 16 residues. Germline V CDR1 and CDR2: SEHNR, FQNEAQ (reference sequence).

This clonotype was found many times. The CDR3 nucleotides are TGCGCCAGCAGCCCACGGACAGGTGGTAGTCAGCCCCAGCATTTT. It codes for CASSPRTGGSQPQHF. V is TRBV5-1 and J is TRBJ1-5, with 7 bases that match TRBD1. Trimming removed 4 bases from V and 6 bases from J; junction bases left unmatched: 10. The CDR3 runs 15 residues. The germline V gene encodes CDR1 SGHRS and CDR2 YFSETQ.

This clonotype has only a few counts. The gene calls are TRBV6-5 and TRBJ2-2, with D uncertain. The CDR3 runs 13 residues. Germline values: CDR1 MNHEY, CDR2 SVGAGI. V was clipped by 8 bases and J by 0 bases, with 7 bases between them. In DNA, the CDR3 is TGTGCCAGCTCCGTCCCGAACACCGGGGAGCTGTTTTTT. It translates to CASSVPNTGELFF.

This clonotype appeared a few times. An end of the junction does not agree with germline; a read error may underlie this. The V and J genes are TRBV29-1 and TRBJ2-7, with D tentatively TRBD2 (6 bases). Germline-derived CDR1 and CDR2 are SQVTM and ANQGSEA. The CDR3 is made up of 13 amino acids. Here the CDR3 reads CSVDGTASYGQYF. The CDR3 DNA follows: TGCAGCGTAGATGGGACTGCTTCCTACGGGCAGTACTTC.

The V and J genes are TRBV7-3 and TRBJ2-7; D is perhaps TRBD1 (6 bases). The CDR3 totals 15 residues. Trimming stripped 5 bases from V and 2 bases from J, with 16 bases between. Germline CDR1 and CDR2: SGHTA and FQGTGA. The CDR3 DNA follows: TGTGCCAGCAGCCAACCGACAGGACCTACCTACGAGCAGTACTTC. Its translation is CASSQPTGPTYEQYF.

This clonotype was found many times. The V call is TRBV12-3 or TRBV12-4, the J call TRBJ2-5, with unresolved D. This CDR3 contains 13 residues. Trimming stripped 7 bases from V and 2 bases from J, with 11 bases between. In nucleotides, the CDR3 is TGTGCCAGCACTTCTTCCAGACAAGAGACCCAGTACTTC. It yields the protein CASTSSRQETQYF.